The entry that follows covers one T cell receptor beta chain sequence. Its antigen remains unknown. Losses at the gene ends were 3 bases for V and 3 bases for J; bases not matched to a gene: 12. CDR1 MNHNS and CDR2 SASEGT come from the germline V gene. This CDR3 contains 18 residues. This specimen belongs to a study of T cell responses to AZD1222 COVID-19 vaccine. Findings and limits, study-wide: In a largely white British group with more females than males, clonal diversity was possibly underestimated. With dominance at 160-218 and 743-854, vaccine-associated CD4 TCRs spanned spike. Baseline serostatus was positive in only six or seven AZD1222 recipients. Unmutated variant regions are reportedly the target of nearly half of TCRs that are spike-specific.

Measured with immunoSEQ multiplex PCR; TCRdb has only the in-frame clones, and not every one. This sample has roughly 120,000 clones; roughly 86% occur once, and the top ten carry less than 4.5%. Sequenced here: peripheral blood, sampled on day 0 of AZD1222 vaccination. The chain couples TRBV6-1 to TRBJ2-1, with 9 bases that match TRBD2. This TCR derives from an adult in good health. The CDR3 reads CASSEGVESGRIYNEQFF. The CDR3 DNA reads as TGTGCCAGCAGTGAGGGTGTCGAGAGCGGGAGGATCTACAATGAGCAGTTCTTC.